A selection of T cell receptor beta chains follows, all from one sample in a study of T cell responses to AZD1222 COVID-19 vaccine. Clones were sequenced by immunoSEQ multiplex PCR, and TCRdb holds only the in-frame ones, with some missing. This table holds 110,000 to 150,000 clones, around 90% found once. Sequenced here: peripheral blood, sampled on day 0 of AZD1222 vaccination. Receptors were obtained from an adult in good health. The CDR3 runs from the conserved cysteine through the conserved F or W. Each record gives: J gene, clone size, D gene, V gene, CDR3 protein, CDR3 DNA. A D gene is named only where the DNA matches it firmly. Clone size is not always given. Where it is, it says once, few, many or a class for expanded clones.

J: TRBJ2-5; size: NA; D: NA; V: TRBV7-2; CDR3: CASSRQEETQYF; DNA: TGTGCCAGCAGCCGACAGGAAGAGACCCAGTACTTC
J: TRBJ2-7; size: NA; D: NA; V: TRBV7-8; CDR3: CASSPQSGYEQYF; DNA: TGTGCCAGCAGCCCTCAATCGGGCTACGAGCAGTACTTC
J: TRBJ2-7; size: few; D: TRBD2; V: TRBV7-2; CDR3: CASSPGGTPYEQYF; DNA: TGTGCCAGCAGCCCGGGAGGAACCCCCTACGAGCAGTACTTC
J: TRBJ1-4; size: once; D: TRBD1; V: TRBV6-5; CDR3: CASRLTGQNEKLFF; DNA: TGTGCCAGCAGGTTGACAGGGCAAAACGAAAAACTGTTTTTT
J: TRBJ2-7; size: NA; D: NA; V: TRBV23-1; CDR3: CASSQAGKSSYEQYF; DNA: TGCGCCAGCAGTCAAGCGGGGAAGTCCTCCTACGAGCAGTACTTC
J: TRBJ1-3; size: once; D: NA; V: TRBV2; CDR3: CASSADSSSGNTIYF; DNA: TGTGCCAGCAGTGCCGACAGCTCCTCTGGAAACACCATATATTTT
J: TRBJ2-1; size: NA; D: TRBD2; V: TRBV6-5; CDR3: CASIFRASGYNEQFF; DNA: TGTGCCAGCATTTTTCGGGCTAGCGGATACAATGAGCAGTTCTTC
J: TRBJ1-1; size: NA; D: NA; V: TRBV28; CDR3: CASWRPLNTEAFF; DNA: TGTGCCAGCTGGAGGCCCTTGAACACTGAAGCTTTCTTT
J: TRBJ1-6; size: NA; D: NA; V: TRBV6-2/TRBV6-3; CDR3: CASSRNRVARGSPLHF; DNA: TGTGCCAGCAGCCGAAACAGGGTGGCGCGTGGGTCACCCCTCCACTTT
J: TRBJ2-7; size: NA; D: NA; V: TRBV6-2/TRBV6-3; CDR3: CASSYLPTWGEQYF; DNA: TGTGCCAGCAGTTACCTCCCTACGTGGGGGGAGCAGTACTTC
J: TRBJ1-1; size: NA; D: NA; V: TRBV24-1; CDR3: CATSDGAGTEAFF; DNA: TGTGCCACCAGTGATGGTGCGGGCACTGAAGCTTTCTTT
J: TRBJ1-5; size: NA; D: NA; V: TRBV7-8; CDR3: CASSRIYQPQHF; DNA: TGTGCCAGCAGCCGAATTTATCAGCCCCAGCATTTT
J: TRBJ1-4; size: NA; D: NA; V: TRBV30; CDR3: CAWSGTATNEKLFF; DNA: TGTGCCTGGAGTGGTACAGCAACTAATGAAAAACTGTTTTTT
J: TRBJ1-3; size: few; D: NA; V: TRBV5-6; CDR3: CASSGAGAAGNTIYF; DNA: TGTGCCAGCAGCGGGGCCGGGGCTGCTGGAAACACCATATATTTT
J: TRBJ1-1; size: NA; D: TRBD1; V: TRBV27; CDR3: CASYRDRGTEAFF; DNA: TGTGCCAGTTACCGGGACAGGGGCACTGAAGCTTTCTTT
J: TRBJ2-1; size: NA; D: NA; V: TRBV9; CDR3: CASSIGAGERTTEQFF; DNA: TGTGCCAGCAGCATAGGGGCCGGGGAGCGGACCACCGAGCAGTTCTTC
J: TRBJ2-1; size: NA; D: NA; V: TRBV2; CDR3: CASGADPIYNEQFF; DNA: TGTGCCAGCGGAGCGGACCCGATCTACAATGAGCAGTTCTTC
J: TRBJ1-2; size: NA; D: NA; V: TRBV5-1; CDR3: CASSLGGPYGYTF; DNA: TGCGCCAGCAGCTTGGGGGGTCCCTATGGCTACACCTTC
J: TRBJ2-5; size: NA; D: TRBD2; V: TRBV6-5; CDR3: CASSYSKLAGQETQYF; DNA: TGTGCCAGCAGTTACTCGAAGCTAGCGGGACAAGAGACCCAGTACTTC
J: TRBJ1-2; size: once; D: NA; V: TRBV28; CDR3: CASRHNYGYTF; DNA: TGTGCCAGCAGACACAACTATGGCTACACCTTC
J: TRBJ2-7; size: once; D: NA; V: TRBV11-2; CDR3: CASSFVGADYEQYF; DNA: TGTGCCAGCAGCTTTGTGGGAGCCGACTACGAGCAGTACTTC
J: TRBJ2-1; size: NA; D: TRBD1; V: TRBV3-1/TRBV3-2; CDR3: CASSLLGTALSYNEQFF; DNA: TGTGCCAGCAGCCTTCTGGGGACAGCCCTCTCCTACAATGAGCAGTTCTTC
J: TRBJ2-7; size: NA; D: TRBD1; V: TRBV15; CDR3: CATSRGNPGQGGYEQYF; DNA: TGTGCCACCAGCAGAGGTAACCCGGGACAGGGGGGTTACGAGCAGTACTTC
J: TRBJ1-5; size: NA; D: TRBD1; V: TRBV5-5; CDR3: CASSFRQGPNQPQHF; DNA: TGTGCCAGCAGCTTTCGACAGGGCCCCAATCAGCCCCAGCATTTT
J: TRBJ2-1; size: once; D: NA; V: TRBV4-3; CDR3: CASSQEVADSYNEQFF; DNA: TGCGCCAGCAGCCAAGAGGTGGCGGACTCCTACAATGAGCAGTTCTTC
J: TRBJ1-2; size: once; D: TRBD1; V: TRBV19; CDR3: CASSRQGEGYGYTF; DNA: TGTGCCAGTAGTCGACAGGGGGAGGGCTATGGCTACACCTTC
J: TRBJ2-2; size: NA; D: NA; V: TRBV7-3; CDR3: CASKGPDHPRELFF; DNA: TGTGCCAGCAAGGGCCCGGACCACCCTCGTGAGCTGTTTTTT
J: TRBJ1-4; size: NA; D: TRBD1; V: TRBV5-6; CDR3: CASSRQGMDEKLFF; DNA: TGTGCCAGCAGCCGACAGGGTATGGATGAAAAACTGTTTTTT
J: TRBJ2-7; size: few; D: TRBD1; V: TRBV18; CDR3: CASSTRTGASYEQYF; DNA: TGTGCCAGCTCAACAAGGACAGGGGCCTCCTACGAGCAGTACTTC
J: TRBJ2-3; size: once; D: NA; V: TRBV6-5; CDR3: CASSYGEASTDTQYF; DNA: TGTGCCAGCAGTTACGGGGAGGCCAGCACAGATACGCAGTATTTT
J: TRBJ2-5; size: NA; D: TRBD1; V: TRBV18; CDR3: CASSPGTGQETQYF; DNA: TGTGCCAGCTCACCCGGGACAGGGCAAGAGACCCAGTACTTC
J: TRBJ2-6; size: few; D: TRBD1; V: TRBV30; CDR3: CAWSVLWDRASFSSGANVLTF; DNA: TGTGCCTGGAGTGTACTCTGGGACAGGGCCTCCTTCAGCTCTGGGGCCAACGTCCTGACTTTC
J: TRBJ2-7; size: once; D: TRBD2; V: TRBV7-9; CDR3: CASSISGNEQYF; DNA: TGTGCCAGCAGCATCAGCGGGAACGAGCAGTACTTC
J: TRBJ1-2; size: NA; D: NA; V: TRBV18; CDR3: CASSPEDSNYGYTF; DNA: TGTGCCAGCTCACCGGAGGACAGTAACTATGGCTACACCTTC
J: TRBJ1-2; size: few; D: NA; V: TRBV30; CDR3: CACQGVGYGYTF; DNA: TGTGCCTGTCAAGGGGTCGGCTATGGCTACACCTTC
J: TRBJ1-1; size: NA; D: TRBD1; V: TRBV4-2; CDR3: CASSQVQGAGNTEAFF; DNA: TGTGCCAGCAGCCAAGTCCAGGGGGCAGGGAACACTGAAGCTTTCTTT
J: TRBJ2-1; size: NA; D: NA; V: TRBV5-5; CDR3: CASSDDVNNNEQFF; DNA: TGTGCCAGCAGCGACGATGTTAACAACAATGAGCAGTTCTTC
J: TRBJ2-7; size: NA; D: TRBD1; V: TRBV28; CDR3: CASRGLIDRESSYEQYF; DNA: TGTGCCAGCAGGGGCCTTATTGACAGGGAGAGCTCCTACGAGCAGTACTTC
J: TRBJ2-1; size: NA; D: NA; V: TRBV6-4; CDR3: CASSETGISYNEQFF; DNA: TGTGCCAGCAGTGAAACAGGAATCTCCTACAATGAGCAGTTCTTC
J: TRBJ1-3; size: NA; D: NA; V: TRBV28; CDR3: CASSPLISGNTIYF; DNA: TGTGCCAGCAGCCCTCTGATTAGTGGAAACACCATATATTTT
J: TRBJ2-3; size: NA; D: TRBD2; V: TRBV7-9; CDR3: CASSGPGLAGTDTQYF; DNA: TGTGCCAGCAGCGGACCGGGACTAGCGGGGACAGATACGCAGTATTTT